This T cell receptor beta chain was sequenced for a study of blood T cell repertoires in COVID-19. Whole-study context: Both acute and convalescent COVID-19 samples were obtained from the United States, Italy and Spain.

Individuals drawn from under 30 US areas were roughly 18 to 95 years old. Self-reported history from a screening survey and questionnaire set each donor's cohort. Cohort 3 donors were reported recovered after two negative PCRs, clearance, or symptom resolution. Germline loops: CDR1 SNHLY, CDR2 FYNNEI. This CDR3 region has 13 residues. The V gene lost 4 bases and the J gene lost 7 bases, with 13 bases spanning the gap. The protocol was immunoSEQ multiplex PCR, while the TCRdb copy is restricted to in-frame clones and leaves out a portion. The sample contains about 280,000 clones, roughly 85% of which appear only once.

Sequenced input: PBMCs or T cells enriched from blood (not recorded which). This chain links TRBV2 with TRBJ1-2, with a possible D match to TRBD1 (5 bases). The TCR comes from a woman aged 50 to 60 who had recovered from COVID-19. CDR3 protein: CASSGDSGAGYTF. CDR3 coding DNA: TGTGCCAGCAGTGGGGACTCCGGGGCTGGCTACACCTTC.